A selection of T cell receptor beta chains follows, all from one sample in a study of T-cell reconstitution after alpha-beta-depleted transplantation in children. TCRdb itself ran the PCR reads through MiXCR, one entry per CDR3 protein. The table includes hundreds of thousands of distinct CDR3 sequences, approximately 12% detected once. The sample consisted of PBMCs from the stem cell graft donor, taken from the stem cell graft. Receptor source: a human donor who donated a stem cell graft to a child with combined immunodeficiency. Each CDR3 is given without its conserved first and last residue.

TRBV7-8 13 ASSVTGQPKDEQY
TRBV20-1 12 SASSRDRSTEAF
TRBV27 14 ASSLPTSGGAGELF
TRBV24-1 13 ATQPRGSSYNEQF
TRBV12-3/TRBV12-4 10 ASSPTSDTQY
TRBV12-3/TRBV12-4 12 ASSFSGGEETQY
TRBV20-1 12 SALGILAPDTQY
TRBV14 12 ASSQVRGIGVQF
TRBV13 12 ASSSTRGPYEQY
TRBV9 15 ASSVEGSPSNTGELF
TRBV10-3 12 AILRTDSYNEQF
TRBV12-3/TRBV12-4 11 ASSGGAWDTQY
TRBV11-3 11 ASSLAQEYGYT
TRBV7-1 11 ASSSGLVTEAF
TRBV20-1 11 SVADREPYEQY